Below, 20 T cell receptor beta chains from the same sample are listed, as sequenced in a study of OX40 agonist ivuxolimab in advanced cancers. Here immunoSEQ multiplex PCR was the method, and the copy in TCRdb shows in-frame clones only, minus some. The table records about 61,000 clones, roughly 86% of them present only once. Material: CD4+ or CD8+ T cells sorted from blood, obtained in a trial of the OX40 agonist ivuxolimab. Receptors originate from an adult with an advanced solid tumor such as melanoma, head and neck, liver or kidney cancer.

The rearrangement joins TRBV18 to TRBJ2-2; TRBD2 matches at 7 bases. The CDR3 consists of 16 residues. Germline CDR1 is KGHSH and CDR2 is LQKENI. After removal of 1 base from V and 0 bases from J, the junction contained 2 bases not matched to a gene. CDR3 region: CASSPRGGTNTGELFF. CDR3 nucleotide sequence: TGTGCCAGCTCACCACGGGGGGGAACGAACACCGGGGAGCTGTTTTTT. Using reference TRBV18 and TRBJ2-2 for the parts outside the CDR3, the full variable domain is NAGVMQNPRHLVRRRGQEARLRCSPMKGHSHVYWYRQLPEEGLKFMVYLQKENIIDESGMPKERFSAEFPKEGPSILRIQQVVRGDSAAYFCASSPRGGTNTGELFFGEGSRLTVL.

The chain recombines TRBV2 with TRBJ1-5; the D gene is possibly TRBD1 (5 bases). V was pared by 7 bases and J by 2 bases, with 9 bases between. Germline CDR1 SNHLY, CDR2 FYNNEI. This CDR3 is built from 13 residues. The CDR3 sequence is CASNRDGNQPQHF. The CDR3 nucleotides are TGTGCCAGCAATAGGGACGGCAATCAGCCCCAGCATTTT.

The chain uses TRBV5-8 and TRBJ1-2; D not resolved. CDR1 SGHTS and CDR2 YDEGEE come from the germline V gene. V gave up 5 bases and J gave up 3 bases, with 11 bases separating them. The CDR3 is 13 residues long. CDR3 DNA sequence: TGTGCCAGCAGTCGATTGGACCACTATGGCTACACCTTC. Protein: CASSRLDHYGYTF.

CDR3 sequence: CASSMSIPYNQPQHF. The CDR3 region has the DNA TGTGCCAGTAGTATGTCCATCCCTTACAATCAGCCCCAGCATTTT. The chain employs TRBV19 and TRBJ1-5; D uncertain. CDR1 is LNHDA, CDR2 SQIVND, per germline (reference sequence). V lost 3 bases to trimming and J lost 3 bases, with 12 bases between them. The CDR3 extends over 15 amino acids.

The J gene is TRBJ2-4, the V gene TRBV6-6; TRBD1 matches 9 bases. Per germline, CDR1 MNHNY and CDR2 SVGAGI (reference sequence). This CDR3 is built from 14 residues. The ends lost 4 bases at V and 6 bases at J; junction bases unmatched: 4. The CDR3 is CASSFPGQGNIQYF. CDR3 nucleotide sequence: TGTGCCAGCAGTTTCCCGGGACAGGGAAACATTCAGTACTTC.

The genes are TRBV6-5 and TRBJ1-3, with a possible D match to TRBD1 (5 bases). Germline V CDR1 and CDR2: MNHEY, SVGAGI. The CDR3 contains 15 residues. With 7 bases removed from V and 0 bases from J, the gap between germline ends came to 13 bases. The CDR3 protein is CASTPTAFSGNTIYF. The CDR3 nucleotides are TGTGCCAGCACCCCGACAGCGTTCTCTGGAAACACCATATATTTT.

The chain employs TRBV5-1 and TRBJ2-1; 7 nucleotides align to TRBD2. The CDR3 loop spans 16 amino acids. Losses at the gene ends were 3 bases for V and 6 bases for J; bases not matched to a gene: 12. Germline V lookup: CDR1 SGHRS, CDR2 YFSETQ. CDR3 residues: CASSSNSGTKTNEQFF. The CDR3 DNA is TGCGCCAGCAGCTCCAACTCCGGGACTAAAACCAATGAGCAGTTCTTC.

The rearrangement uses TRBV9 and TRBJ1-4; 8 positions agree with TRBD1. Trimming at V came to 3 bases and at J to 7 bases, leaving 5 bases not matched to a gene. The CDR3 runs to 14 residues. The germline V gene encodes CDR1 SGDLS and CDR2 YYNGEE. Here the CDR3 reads CASSAQGVREKLFF. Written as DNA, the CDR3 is TGTGCCAGCAGCGCACAGGGGGTGCGTGAAAAACTGTTTTTT.

In nucleotides, the CDR3 is TGCGCCAGCAGGCCCCACGGGACCGAAGGAAACACCATATATTTT. Translated: CASRPHGTEGNTIYF. V gene TRBV5-1 combines with J gene TRBJ1-3; possibly TRBD1 for D (5 bases). The CDR3 loop spans 15 amino acids. V gave up 5 bases and J gave up 4 bases, with 16 bases separating them. In germline, CDR1 is SGHRS, CDR2 YFSETQ.

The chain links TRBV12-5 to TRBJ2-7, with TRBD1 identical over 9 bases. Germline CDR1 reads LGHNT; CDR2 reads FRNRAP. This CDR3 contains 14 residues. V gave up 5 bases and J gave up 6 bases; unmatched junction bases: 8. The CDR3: CASGPNRDRAEQYF. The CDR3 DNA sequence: TGTGCTAGTGGTCCCAACCGGGACAGGGCCGAGCAGTACTTC. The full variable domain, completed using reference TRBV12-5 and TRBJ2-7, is DARVTQTPRHKVTEMGQEVTMRCQPILGHNTVFWYRQTMMQGLELLAYFRNRAPLDDSGMPKDRFSAEMPDATLATLKIQPSEPRDSAVYFCASGPNRDRAEQYFGPGTRLTVT.

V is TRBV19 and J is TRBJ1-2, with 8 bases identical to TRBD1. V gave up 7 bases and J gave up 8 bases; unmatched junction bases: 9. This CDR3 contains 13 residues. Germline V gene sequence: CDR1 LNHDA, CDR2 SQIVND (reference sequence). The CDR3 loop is CASTPDRARGYTF. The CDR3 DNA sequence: TGTGCCAGTACCCCGGACAGGGCCCGGGGCTACACCTTC.

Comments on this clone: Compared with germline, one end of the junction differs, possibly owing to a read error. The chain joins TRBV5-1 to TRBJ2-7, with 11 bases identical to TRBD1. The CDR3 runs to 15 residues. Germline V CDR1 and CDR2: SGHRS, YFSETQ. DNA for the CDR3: TGCGCCAGCAGCTTGGCCGGGACAGGGGGGTACGGGCAGTACTTC. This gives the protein CASSLAGTGGYGQYF.

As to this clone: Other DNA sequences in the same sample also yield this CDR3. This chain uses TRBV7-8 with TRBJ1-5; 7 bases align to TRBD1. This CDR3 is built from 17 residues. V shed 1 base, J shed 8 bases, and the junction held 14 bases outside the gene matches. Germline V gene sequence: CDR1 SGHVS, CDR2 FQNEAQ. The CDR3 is CASSLGGYRGRGKPQHF. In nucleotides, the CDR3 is TGTGCCAGCAGCTTAGGGGGGTACAGGGGCCGCGGGAAGCCCCAGCATTTT.

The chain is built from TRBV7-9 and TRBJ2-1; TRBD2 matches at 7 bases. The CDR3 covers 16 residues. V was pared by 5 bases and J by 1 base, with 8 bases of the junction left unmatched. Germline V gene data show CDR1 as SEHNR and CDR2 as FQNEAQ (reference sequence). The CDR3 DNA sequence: TGTGCCAGCAGCCGCCTGGGGCGGGGGTCCTACAATGAGCAGTTCTTC. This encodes CASSRLGRGSYNEQFF.

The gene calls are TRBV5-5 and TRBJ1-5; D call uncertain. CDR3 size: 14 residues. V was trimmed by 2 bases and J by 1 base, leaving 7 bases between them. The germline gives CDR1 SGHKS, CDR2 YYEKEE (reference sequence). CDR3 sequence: CASSFKESNQPQHF. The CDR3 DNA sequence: TGTGCCAGCAGCTTTAAAGAGAGCAATCAGCCCCAGCATTTT.

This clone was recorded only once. The CDR3 reads CASSEVRGHTQYF. The CDR3 DNA reads as TGTGCCAGCAGTGAGGTCAGGGGGCATACGCAGTATTTT. The V and J genes are TRBV6-1 and TRBJ2-3, with 8 bases matching TRBD1. V lost 3 bases and J lost 7; bases outside the gene matches: 3. The CDR3 contains 13 residues. Germline CDR1 is MNHNS and CDR2 is SASEGT.

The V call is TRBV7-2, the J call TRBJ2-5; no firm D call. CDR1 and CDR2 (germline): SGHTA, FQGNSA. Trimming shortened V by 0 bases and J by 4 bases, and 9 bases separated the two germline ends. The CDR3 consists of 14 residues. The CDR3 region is CASSLAGWGETQYF. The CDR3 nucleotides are TGTGCCAGCAGCTTAGCGGGGTGGGGAGAGACCCAGTACTTC.

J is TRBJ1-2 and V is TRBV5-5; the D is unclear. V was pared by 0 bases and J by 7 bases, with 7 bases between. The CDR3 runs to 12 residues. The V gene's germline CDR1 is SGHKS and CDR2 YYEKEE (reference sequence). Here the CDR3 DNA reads TGTGCCAGCAGCTTGGCCGTCAGTGGCTACACCTTC. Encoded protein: CASSLAVSGYTF.

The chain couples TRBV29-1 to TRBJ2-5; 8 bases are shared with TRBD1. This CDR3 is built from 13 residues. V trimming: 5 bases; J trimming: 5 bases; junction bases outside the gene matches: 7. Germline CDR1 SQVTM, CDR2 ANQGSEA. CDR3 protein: CSVLRQGIETQYF. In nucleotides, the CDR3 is TGCAGCGTTTTGAGACAGGGGATTGAGACCCAGTACTTC.

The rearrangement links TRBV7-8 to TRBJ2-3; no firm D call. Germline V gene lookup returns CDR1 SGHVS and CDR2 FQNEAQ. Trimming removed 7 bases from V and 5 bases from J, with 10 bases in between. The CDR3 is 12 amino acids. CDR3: CASTPHRDTQYF. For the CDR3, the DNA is TGTGCCAGCACCCCGCATCGAGATACGCAGTATTTT.